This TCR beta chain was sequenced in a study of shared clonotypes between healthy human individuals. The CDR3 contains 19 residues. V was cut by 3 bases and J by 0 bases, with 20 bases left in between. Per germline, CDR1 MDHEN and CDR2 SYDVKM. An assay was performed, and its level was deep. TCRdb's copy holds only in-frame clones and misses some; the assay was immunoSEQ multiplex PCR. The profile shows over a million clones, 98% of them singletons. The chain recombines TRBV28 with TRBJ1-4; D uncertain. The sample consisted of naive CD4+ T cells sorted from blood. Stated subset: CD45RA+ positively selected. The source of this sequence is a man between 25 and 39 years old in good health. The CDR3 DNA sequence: TGTGCCAGCAGTTTCCCAACTACCAAATCGATTACAACTAATGAAAAACTGTTTTTT. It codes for CASSFPTTKSITTNEKLFF. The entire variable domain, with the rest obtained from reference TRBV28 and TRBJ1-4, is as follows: DVKVTQSSRYLVKRTGEKVFLECVQDMDHENMFWYRQDPGLGLRLIYFSYDVKMKEKGDIPEGYSVSREKKERFSLILESASTNQTSMYLCASSFPTTKSITTNEKLFFGSGTQLSVL.